Shown below are 23 T cell receptor beta chains from a single sample sequenced in a study of blood T cell repertoires in COVID-19. Method: immunoSEQ multiplex PCR; TCRdb's copy keeps in-frame clones and lacks some. Found here are a few hundred thousand clones, 85% to 90% of them singletons; the top ten hold around 1.7%. Specimen: PBMCs or T cells enriched from blood (not recorded which). Every receptor here comes from a woman in her 30s who had recovered from COVID-19.

The chain carries TRBV19 and TRBJ2-1; tentatively, D is TRBD2 (5 bases). Trimming took off 6 bases at V and 7 bases at J, with 13 bases between the two ends. From germline, CDR1 is LNHDA and CDR2 SQIVND (reference sequence). The CDR3 loop spans 13 amino acids. CDR3 residues: CASSTDSENEQFF. CDR3 nucleotides: TGTGCCAGTAGCACGGACTCAGAAAATGAGCAGTTCTTC.

This clone came up once. The genes are TRBV5-1 and TRBJ1-3; the D is unclear. The CDR3 covers 14 residues. Between the trimmed V and J ends, which lost 4 bases and 4 bases, there was a span of 12 bases. Germline CDR1 reads SGHRS; CDR2 reads YFSETQ. The CDR3 region has the DNA TGCGCCAGCAGCCCGGAGACTCCCGGAAACACCATATATTTT. It codes for CASSPETPGNTIYF. Looking up the rest from reference TRBV5-1 and TRBJ1-3 gives the full variable domain: KAGVTQTPRYLIKTRGQQVTLSCSPISGHRSVSWYQQTPGQGLQFLFEYFSETQRNKGNFPGRFSGRQFSNSRSEMNVSTLELGDSALYLCASSPETPGNTIYFGEGSWLTVV.

In its sample, this clone was seen once. The genes are TRBV18 and TRBJ1-2, with TRBD1 identical over 8 bases. CDR1 is KGHSH and CDR2 is LQKENI in the germline V gene. The ends lost 5 bases at V and 6 bases at J; junction bases unmatched: 8. CDR3 size: 14 residues. CDR3 sequence reads: CASSVGQGGDGYTF. The CDR3 DNA follows: TGTGCCAGCTCAGTCGGACAGGGAGGAGATGGCTACACCTTC.

The chain links TRBV1 to TRBJ2-1; the table assigns TRBD2, which was not confirmed against the DNA. TRBV1 is a pseudogene segment. The CDR3 length is 19 residues. Written as DNA, the CDR3 is TGCACCAGCAGCCAAGATTTCGGGCGGGAGGGCCCCTCCTACAATGAGCAGTTCTTC. It is translated as CTSSQDFGREGPSYNEQFF.

V gene TRBV3-1 (or the pseudogene TRBV3-2) combines with J gene TRBJ2-7, with D unclear. CDR3 length: 13 residues. V lost 2 bases to trimming and J lost 1 base, with 6 bases between them. Per the germline V gene, CDR1 is LGHDT and CDR2 is YNNKEL (reference sequence). As DNA, the CDR3 is TGTGCCAGCAGCCAACTACAGTCCTACGAGCAGTACTTC. Translated: CASSQLQSYEQYF.

For the CDR3, the DNA is TGTGCCAGCAGCGGAAGTACAGGGCGATCCTATAATTCACCCCTCCACTTT. Translating gives CASSGSTGRSYNSPLHF. This chain connects TRBV5-6 to TRBJ1-6; weak D call: TRBD1 (6 bases). The CDR3 sequence is 17 residues long. With 4 bases removed from V and 1 base from J, the gap between germline ends came to 15 bases. Per germline, CDR1 SGHDT and CDR2 YYEEEE.

The chain recombines TRBV15 with TRBJ1-2; TRBD1 might be the D (5 bases). This CDR3 region has 14 residues. The ends were cut back, 3 bases at V and 4 bases at J, with 12 bases in the middle. In germline, CDR1 is LNHNV, CDR2 YYDKDF (reference sequence). Here the CDR3 reads CATSSSDRFYGYTF. The CDR3 DNA follows: TGTGCCACCAGCAGCTCCGACAGATTCTATGGCTACACCTTC.

The chain carries TRBV5-1 and TRBJ1-2; D remains unclear. This CDR3 spans 15 amino acids. Germline CDR1 is SGHRS and CDR2 is YFSETQ. V shed 1 base and J shed 3 bases, with 13 bases lying between them. The CDR3 nucleotides read TGCGCCAGCAGCTTGCGGGGATCCGAATACTATGGCTACACCTTC. Amino acids: CASSLRGSEYYGYTF.

This rearrangement joins TRBV7-6 to TRBJ2-7, with D perhaps matching TRBD1 (5 bases). Germline CDR1 is SGHVS and CDR2 is FNYEAQ. CDR3 length: 13 residues. V lost 1 base, J lost 3 bases, and 7 bases lay in between. CDR3 region: CASSLDRIYEQYF. The CDR3 DNA is TGTGCCAGCAGCTTAGACAGGATCTACGAGCAGTACTTC. Complete variable domain (other parts from reference TRBV7-6 and TRBJ2-7): GAGVSQSPRYKVTKRGQDVALRCDPISGHVSLYWYRQALGQGPEFLTYFNYEAQQDKSGLPNDRFSAERPEGSISTLTIQRTEQRDSAMYRCASSLDRIYEQYFGPGTRLTVT.

The rearrangement links TRBV7-2 to TRBJ1-5; possibly TRBD1 for D (6 bases). The V gene's germline CDR1 is SGHTA and CDR2 FQGNSA. V shed 5 bases and J shed 7 bases, with 12 bases lying between them. This CDR3 region has 13 residues. The CDR3 spells CASSLYRDQPQHF. CDR3 coding DNA: TGTGCCAGCAGCCTCTACAGGGACCAGCCCCAGCATTTT.

Turning to this clone: Other nucleotide sequences in the sample specify the same CDR3. The chain employs TRBV28 and TRBJ1-5, with TRBD1 matching over 9 bases. The germline gives CDR1 MDHEN, CDR2 SYDVKM. The CDR3 covers 13 residues. Trimming took 5 bases from V and 4 from J; bases not matched to a gene: 0. The CDR3 nucleotides read TGTGCCAGCAGTGGACAGGGGAATCAGCCCCAGCATTTT. Amino acids: CASSGQGNQPQHF.

The chain employs TRBV2 and TRBJ2-7; 7 positions agree with TRBD2. Germline V gene lookup returns CDR1 SNHLY and CDR2 FYNNEI. The ends lost 4 bases at V and 6 bases at J; junction bases unmatched: 3. The CDR3 spans 12 residues. The CDR3 sequence: CASSGGGSEQYF. The CDR3 region has the DNA TGTGCCAGCAGTGGCGGGGGATCCGAGCAGTACTTC. Full variable domain (outside the CDR3, taken from reference TRBV2 and TRBJ2-7): EPEVTQTPSHQVTQMGQEVILRCVPISNHLYFYWYRQILGQKVEFLVSFYNNEISEKSEIFDDQFSVERPDGSNFTLKIRSTKLEDSAMYFCASSGGGSEQYFGPGTRLTVT.

This clone was detected a few times. This chain uses TRBV11-2 with TRBJ2-1; 9 nucleotides align to TRBD2. CDR3 length: 13 amino acids. Looked up from germline, CDR1 is SGHAT and CDR2 is FQNNGV. V was clipped by 1 base and J by 9 bases; unmatched bases: 1. The CDR3 nucleotides are TGTGCCAGCAGCTTAGGTAGCGGGAGTGAGCAGTTCTTC. This encodes CASSLGSGSEQFF.

The chain employs TRBV19 and TRBJ2-2, with 10 bases that match TRBD1. J was trimmed by 5 bases and V by 2 bases; bases with no gene match: 11. The CDR3 has 18 amino acids. Germline assignment: CDR1 LNHDA and CDR2 SQIVND (reference sequence). The CDR3 nucleotides are TGTGCCAGTAGTATACGCCGAGACAGGGGGCTGAGGACCGGGGAGCTGTTTTTT. It encodes CASSIRRDRGLRTGELFF.

The rearrangement joins TRBV20-1 to TRBJ1-1, with D perhaps matching TRBD1 (5 bases). CDR3 length equals 11 residues. Trimming stripped 4 bases from V and 5 bases from J, with 8 bases between. The germline V gene encodes CDR1 DFQATT and CDR2 SNEGSKA (reference sequence). CDR3 sequence: CSATEGTEAFF. For the CDR3, the DNA is TGCAGTGCTACGGAGGGGACTGAAGCTTTCTTT.

DNA of the CDR3: TGTGCCACCAGCAGAGTAGGAGGGCTTGGGTCCTACGAGCAGTACTTC. This gives the protein CATSRVGGLGSYEQYF. The chain recombines TRBV15 with TRBJ2-7; D is possibly TRBD2 (6 bases). CDR1 and CDR2 (germline): LNHNV, YYDKDF (reference sequence). V was clipped by 1 base and J by 1 base, with 14 bases between them. The CDR3 sequence is 16 residues long.

The rearrangement uses TRBV24-1 and TRBJ2-1; 12 nucleotides align to TRBD2. Germline trimming cut 9 bases from V and 9 bases from J; bases unmatched to any gene: 8. The CDR3 runs 14 residues. CDR1 and CDR2 from the germline V gene are KGHDR and SFDVKD. In DNA, the CDR3 is TGTGCCACCGAGGGAGGACTAGCGGGAACTGAGCAGTTCTTC. It specifies CATEGGLAGTEQFF.

This chain connects TRBV15 to TRBJ1-1; D is uncertain. The length of the CDR3 is 17 residues. Deletions cut 0 bases from V and 1 base from J, with 15 bases between. In germline, CDR1 is LNHNV, CDR2 YYDKDF (reference sequence). CDR3 residues: CATSRDPGGWGNTEAFF. The DNA for the CDR3 is TGTGCCACCAGCAGAGATCCGGGAGGGTGGGGGAACACTGAAGCTTTCTTT.

The chain combines TRBV7-2 with TRBJ1-2; D perhaps matches TRBD1 (5 bases). The germline CDR1 and CDR2 sequences are SGHTA and FQGNSA. V gave up 5 bases and J gave up 3 bases, with 22 bases separating them. The CDR3 runs 17 residues. This chain's CDR3 is CASSLSGRGLLDYGYTF. DNA of the CDR3: TGTGCCAGCAGCCTGAGTGGTAGGGGCCTCTTGGACTATGGCTACACCTTC.

The chain combines TRBV7-9 with TRBJ1-1; no reliable D call. Looked up from germline, CDR1 is SEHNR and CDR2 is FQNEAQ (reference sequence). The CDR3 spans 13 residues. Deletions cut 1 base from V and 1 base from J, with 4 bases between. The CDR3 DNA follows: TGTGCCAGCAGCTTAGTACAGAACACTGAAGCTTTCTTT. This gives the protein CASSLVQNTEAFF. Drawing the rest from reference TRBV7-9 and TRBJ1-1, the complete variable domain is DTGVSQNPRHKITKRGQNVTFRCDPISEHNRLYWYRQTLGQGPEFLTYFQNEAQLEKSRLLSDRFSAERPKGSFSTLEIQRTEQGDSAMYLCASSLVQNTEAFFGQGTRLTVV.

The CDR3 DNA reads as TGTGCCAGCAGACAGGGGGCGGCCAATGAAGCTTTCTTT. It translates to CASRQGAANEAFF. The V and J genes are TRBV12-3 or TRBV12-4 and TRBJ1-1, with 9 bases fitting TRBD1. J lost 7 bases, V lost 6 bases, and 6 bases had no gene match. This CDR3 region has 13 residues.

The chain employs TRBV12-5 and TRBJ2-1; the match to TRBD1 covers 10 bases. This CDR3 contains 17 residues. Germline-derived CDR1 and CDR2 are LGHNT and FRNRAP. With 5 bases clipped from V and 4 bases from J, the junction kept 11 bases outside the gene matches. CDR3 coding DNA: TGTGCTAGTGGTCAACCCCCCGGGACAGGGGTATACAATGAGCAGTTCTTC. Amino acids: CASGQPPGTGVYNEQFF.

The chain links TRBV5-1 to TRBJ1-6; D is perhaps TRBD1 (6 bases). With 1 base removed from V and 7 bases from J, the gap between germline ends came to 12 bases. Germline values: CDR1 SGHRS, CDR2 YFSETQ. The CDR3 loop spans 15 amino acids. CDR3 nucleotide sequence: TGCGCCAGCAGCTTGTCCCCCAGGGGCAATTCACCCCTCCACTTT. Protein product: CASSLSPRGNSPLHF.